This T cell receptor (beta chain) derives from a study of cytomegalovirus exposure and HLA in healthy donors. The CDR3 length is 16 residues. Germline V gene lookup returns CDR1 SGHAT and CDR2 FQNNGV. The junction had 9 bases not matched to a gene; V was cut back by 5 bases and J by 1 base. The study ran its PCR with 60 Vbeta and 13 Jbeta primers. TCRdb's copy holds only in-frame clones and misses some; the assay was immunoSEQ multiplex PCR. The data show 140,000 or so clones, with 55% to 85% seen just once and 2% to 2.5% held by the top ten. In its sample, this clone was seen a few times. The TCR comes from a man between 40 and 49 years old in good health and CMV-seronegative. This sequence joins TRBV11-2 and TRBJ2-7; TRBD1 agrees at 9 bases. The sample consisted of PBMCs. The CDR3 is CASSTPRQGGSYEQYF. CDR3 nucleotides: TGTGCCAGCAGCACCCCTAGACAGGGGGGTTCCTACGAGCAGTACTTC.